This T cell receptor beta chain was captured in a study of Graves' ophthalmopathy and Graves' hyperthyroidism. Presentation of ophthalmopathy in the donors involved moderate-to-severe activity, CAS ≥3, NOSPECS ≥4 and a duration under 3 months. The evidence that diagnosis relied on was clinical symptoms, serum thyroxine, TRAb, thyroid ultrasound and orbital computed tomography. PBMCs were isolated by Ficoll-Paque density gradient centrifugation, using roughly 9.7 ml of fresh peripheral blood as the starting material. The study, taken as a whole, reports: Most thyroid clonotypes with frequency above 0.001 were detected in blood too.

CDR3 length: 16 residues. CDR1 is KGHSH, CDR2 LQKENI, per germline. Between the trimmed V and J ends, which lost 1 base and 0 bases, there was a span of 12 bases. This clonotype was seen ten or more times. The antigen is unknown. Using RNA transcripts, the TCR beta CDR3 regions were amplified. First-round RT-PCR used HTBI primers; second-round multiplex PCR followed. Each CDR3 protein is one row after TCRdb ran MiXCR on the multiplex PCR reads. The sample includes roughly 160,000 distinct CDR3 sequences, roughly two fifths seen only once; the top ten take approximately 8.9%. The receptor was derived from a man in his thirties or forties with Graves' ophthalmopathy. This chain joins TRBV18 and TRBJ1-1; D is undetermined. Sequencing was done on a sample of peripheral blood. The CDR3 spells CASSPRVAQMNTEAFF. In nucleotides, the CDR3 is TGTGCCAGCTCACCACGGGTAGCCCAAATGAACACTGAAGCTTTCTTT. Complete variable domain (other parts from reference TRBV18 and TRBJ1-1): NAGVMQNPRHLVRRRGQEARLRCSPMKGHSHVYWYRQLPEEGLKFMVYLQKENIIDESGMPKERFSAEFPKEGPSILRIQQVVRGDSAAYFCASSPRVAQMNTEAFFGQGTRLTVV.